The present TCR beta chain was sequenced within a study of shared clonotypes between healthy human individuals. The overall study: CD4 naive cells filled three plates per donor, CD4 memory three, CD8 naive two and CD8 memory one.

From germline, CDR1 is SNHLY and CDR2 FYNNEI. The trim removed 6 bases at V and 5 bases at J, leaving 14 bases unmatched. The CDR3 has 18 residues. Terminally differentiated effector memory CD45RA+ cells were left out of the naive CD8 fraction, which was CD45RO-negative and positively selected for CCR7. Deep-level running was used for the assay. Produced via immunoSEQ multiplex PCR; TCRdb's table is partial and in-frame only. Here the sample spans around 2,000,000 clones, approximately 94% being singletons. General observations from the study: Clonotype sharing among donors, it was expected, would be affected by sequencing depth. The sharing of 4% to 5.5% of naive CD4 clonotypes was seen across several donors.

Notes on this clone: Its target is unknown.

This clonotype was sampled from a man younger than 30 in good health. The chain combines TRBV2 with TRBJ2-2; 11 bases map to TRBD2. Sequenced: naive CD8+ T cells sorted from blood. This chain's CDR3 is CASSRTFPGLAETGELFF. Written as DNA, the CDR3 is TGTGCCAGCAGCCGGACATTCCCGGGACTAGCGGAGACCGGGGAGCTGTTTTTT.